Following are 26 T cell receptor beta chains from one sample sequenced in a study of T and B cells in COVID-19 patients (dated by TCRdb to 2020 to 2022). Genomic DNA extracted from blood was used in amounts of about 220-500 ng for amplification of TRB repertoires. This sample was sequenced with an Illumina MiSeq. TRB rearrangements were amplified by multiplex PCR with BIOMED2 TRB-A/B primer pools. The public sequencing data were trimmed at Q25 with fastp and processed into clonotypes with MiXCR by TCRdb, which kept only in-frame beta chains. Each entry merges the rows of one CDR3 protein and shows their most common DNA and genes. Within this sample are about 15,000 distinct CDR3 sequences, with 25% to 35% of them counted one time only. The ten largest clones take up about 1% of the sample. Source material: blood. The receptors were sampled from a human donor who had recovered from COVID-19.

The chain employs TRBV12-3 or TRBV12-4 and TRBJ2-1; 11 bases line up with TRBD2. The CDR3 is made up of 15 amino acids. V gave up 5 bases and J gave up 4 bases; unmatched junction bases: 4. Written as DNA, the CDR3 is TGTGCCAGCAGTCGACTAGCGGGGTTTTACAATGAGCAGTTCTTC. Protein product: CASSRLAGFYNEQFF.

The sample holds a few counts of this clonotype. The chain has TRBV5-6 and TRBJ2-5, with TRBD1 as a possible D gene (6 bases). V was trimmed by 0 bases and J by 2 bases, leaving 8 bases between them. Germline CDR1 is SGHDT and CDR2 is YYEEEE. This CDR3 comprises 14 residues. The CDR3 loop reads CASSLGGLQETQYF. CDR3 nucleotides: TGTGCCAGCAGCTTGGGGGGGCTACAAGAGACCCAGTACTTC.

The rearrangement links TRBV19 to TRBJ2-7, with 8 bases aligning to TRBD1. The CDR3 totals 15 residues. Looked up from germline, CDR1 is LNHDA and CDR2 is SQIVND (reference sequence). J gave up 3 bases and V 1 base, and 5 bases lay outside the gene matches. The chain's CDR3 is CASSIGGTGDYEQYF. CDR3 DNA sequence: TGTGCCAGTAGTATAGGCGGGACAGGAGACTACGAGCAGTACTTC.

This rearrangement joins TRBV7-6 to TRBJ2-7, with TRBD1 identical over 12 bases. V was pared by 5 bases and J by 5 bases, with 22 bases of the junction left unmatched. This CDR3 is built from 20 residues. Germline assignment: CDR1 SGHVS and CDR2 FNYEAQ. CDR3 in DNA: TGTGCCAGCAGCGGGCCCGGGACAGGGGGCAGGGGACTAGCGTTTGACGAGCAGTACTTC. This translates into CASSGPGTGGRGLAFDEQYF.

DNA for the CDR3: TGTGCCAGCAGCGTAGAACGGTCGGGGGATACGCAGTATTTT. Protein product: CASSVERSGDTQYF. J is TRBJ2-3 and V is TRBV9, with a weak D call TRBD2 (5 bases). From germline, CDR1 is SGDLS and CDR2 YYNGEE. This CDR3 has 14 amino acids. The V and J ends lost 0 bases and 6 bases respectively, with 11 bases between them.

The chain couples TRBV20-1 to TRBJ2-3; D possibly matches TRBD1 or TRBD2 (6 bases each). V lost 3 bases and J 5 bases, leaving 15 bases between the germline ends. In germline, CDR1 is DFQATT, CDR2 SNEGSKA (reference sequence). The CDR3 is 14 residues long. The CDR3 region has the DNA TGCAGTGCTAGGGGGGGCGGGATAAGAGATACGCAGTATTTT. This codes for CSARGGGIRDTQYF.

This clonotype counts as medium-sized (0.01 to 0.1%). The rearrangement uses TRBV30 and TRBJ2-5, with 7 bases identical to TRBD2. Unmatched junction bases numbered 7, after V lost 0 bases and J lost 0 bases. The CDR3 sequence is 16 residues long. Germline assignment: CDR1 GTSNPN and CDR2 SVGIG (reference sequence). CDR3 loop: CAWSVSRLADQETQYF. The DNA of the CDR3 is TGTGCCTGGAGTGTGTCCCGGCTAGCGGACCAAGAGACCCAGTACTTC.

A remark on this clonotype: One end of the junction fails to match germline, which may point to a read error. This chain links TRBV12-3 or TRBV12-4 with TRBJ1-2; no clear D gene. CDR3 length equals 13 residues. CDR3 residues: CTSSLGAAYGYTF. The CDR3 DNA sequence: TGTACCAGCAGTTTGGGCGCAGCCTATGGCTACACCTTC.

This sequence joins TRBV6-2 or TRBV6-3 and TRBJ1-2; no reliable D call. The CDR3 length is 13 residues. V was shortened by 7 bases and J by 8 bases, with 17 bases between the two germline ends. Germline CDR1 MNHEY, CDR2 SVGEGT. For the CDR3, the DNA is TGTGCCAGCACCTTCGGGGAAAGTAACGGCTACACCTTC. Translation gives CASTFGESNGYTF.

The rearrangement joins TRBV5-4 to TRBJ1-1, with 7 bases identical to TRBD1. There are 13 residues in the CDR3. Trimming cost V 4 bases and J 10 bases; bases outside gene matches: 10. The germline V gene has CDR1 SGHNT and CDR2 YYREEE (reference sequence). The CDR3 region is CASSTTRQGRAFF. In DNA form, the CDR3 reads TGTGCCAGCAGCACGACAAGACAGGGACGAGCTTTCTTT.

This clonotype was counted only a few times. The chain recombines TRBV30 with TRBJ1-5; maybe TRBD1 (5 bases). The CDR3 length is 13 residues. The ends were cut back, 5 bases at V and 7 bases at J, with 15 bases in the middle. Germline CDR1 and CDR2: GTSNPN and SVGIG (reference sequence). The CDR3 sequence: CAWSREFQQPQHF. In nucleotides, the CDR3 is TGTGCCTGGTCCAGGGAGTTCCAGCAGCCCCAGCATTTT. Full variable domain (missing parts from reference TRBV30 and TRBJ1-5): SQTIHQWPATLVQPVGSPLSLECTVEGTSNPNLYWYRQAAGRGLQLLFYSVGIGQISSEVPQNLSASRPQDRQFILSSKKLLLSDSGFYLCAWSREFQQPQHFGDGTRLSIL.

This chain connects TRBV27 to TRBJ2-2; tentative D call: TRBD1 (6 bases). This CDR3 spans 16 amino acids. Germline CDR1 MNHEY, CDR2 SMNVEV (reference sequence). V was trimmed by 6 bases and J by 2 bases, leaving 16 bases between them. CDR3 protein: CASRLYQGHNTGELFF. The DNA of the CDR3 is TGTGCCAGCAGACTCTACCAGGGACACAACACCGGGGAGCTGTTTTTT.

This clonotype was recorded a few times. V usage is TRBV5-6 and J usage is TRBJ1-1; no clear D gene. Per the germline V gene, CDR1 is SGHDT and CDR2 is YYEEEE. The CDR3 has 16 residues. V was cut by 1 base and J by 1 base, with 14 bases left in between. The CDR3 DNA follows: TGTGCCAGCAGCTTGATTGCAGAGGGCACGAACACTGAAGCTTTCTTT. This gives the protein CASSLIAEGTNTEAFF.

This clonotype has only a few counts. The rearrangement links TRBV6-5 to TRBJ1-5, with 7 bases aligning to TRBD1. The CDR3 has 20 amino acids. The V and J ends lost 7 bases and 0 bases, in that order; junction bases with no gene match: 21. The germline CDR1 and CDR2 sequences are MNHEY and SVGAGI. CDR3: CASTLRTGGGALYSNQPQHF. DNA of the CDR3: TGTGCCAGCACCCTCAGGACAGGAGGGGGGGCTTTATATAGCAATCAGCCCCAGCATTTT.

Relative to its sample, this clonotype is medium-sized. CDR3 sequence (DNA): TGTGCCAGCAGCCAGGGAGGCTCCTACGAGCAGTACTTC. Protein: CASSQGGSYEQYF. The chain combines TRBV12-3 or TRBV12-4 with TRBJ2-7; D possibly corresponds to TRBD2 (6 bases). V was pared by 6 bases and J by 0 bases, with 9 bases between. This CDR3 has 13 residues.

Relative to its sample, this clonotype is medium-sized (0.01 to 0.1%). The CDR3 reads CAWTRGADTQYF. CDR3 nucleotide sequence: TGTGCCTGGACCCGAGGAGCGGATACGCAGTATTTT. The J gene is TRBJ2-3, the V gene TRBV30; D is unclear. Per germline, CDR1 GTSNPN and CDR2 SVGIG (reference sequence). The V gene lost 4 bases and the J gene lost 6 bases, with 11 bases spanning the gap. There are 12 residues in the CDR3.

Many counts were recorded for this clonotype. V and J are TRBV19 and TRBJ1-2; D remains unclear. Trimming took 3 bases from V and 1 from J, leaving 9 bases between them. Per the germline V gene, CDR1 is LNHDA and CDR2 is SQIVND (reference sequence). The CDR3 covers 14 residues. The chain's CDR3 is CASSIRADNYGYTF. The CDR3 coding sequence is TGTGCCAGTAGTATTCGTGCAGATAACTATGGCTACACCTTC.

The V gene is TRBV6-6, the J gene TRBJ2-1; 14 bases match TRBD2. V gave up 6 bases and J gave up 8 bases; unmatched junction bases: 3. CDR1 MNHNY and CDR2 SVGAGI come from the germline V gene (reference sequence). CDR3 length: 14 residues. The CDR3 DNA reads as TGTGCCAGCAGCGGGACTAGCGGGAGCGATGAGCAGTTCTTC. Translated: CASSGTSGSDEQFF.

The rearrangement links TRBV10-3 to TRBJ2-5; possible D gene TRBD2, 5 bases. The germline gives CDR1 ENHRY, CDR2 SYGVKD. V lost 3 bases and J 2 bases, leaving 10 bases between the germline ends. This CDR3 has 14 amino acids. The CDR3: CAISDGGGQETQYF. In nucleotides, the CDR3 is TGTGCCATCAGTGATGGTGGCGGGCAAGAGACCCAGTACTTC.

A note on this clonotype: The junction shows a germline mismatch at one end, possibly a read error. The rearrangement links TRBV27 to TRBJ1-2, with 7 positions matching TRBD1. Germline-derived CDR1 and CDR2 are MNHEY and SMNVEV (reference sequence). This CDR3 has 12 amino acids. The CDR3 protein is CASSPGGYGHTF. Written as DNA, the CDR3 is TGTGCCAGCAGTCCAGGGGGTTATGGCCACACCTTC.

This clonotype was counted at least ten times. The rearrangement links TRBV13 to TRBJ1-6; D gene ambiguous. CDR1 and CDR2 from the germline V gene are PRHDT and FYEKMQ (reference sequence). V lost 5 bases to trimming and J lost 13 bases, with 12 bases between them. The CDR3 totals 12 residues. CDR3 sequence (DNA): TGTGCCAGCAGCCTCAACCCGGGGCCCCTCCACTTT. The encoded protein is CASSLNPGPLHF.

This chain links TRBV19 with TRBJ1-1; D is uncertain. V lost 3 bases and J lost 0, with 5 bases in between. Germline CDR1 is LNHDA and CDR2 is SQIVND (reference sequence). The CDR3 runs to 13 residues. The CDR3: CASSITMNTEAFF. The CDR3, as DNA: TGTGCCAGTAGTATTACGATGAACACTGAAGCTTTCTTT.

This clonotype was observed a few times. The CDR3 here is CASSDWTGTGANVLTF. As DNA, the CDR3 is TGTGCCAGCAGTGACTGGACAGGGACTGGGGCCAACGTCCTGACTTTC. The chain joins TRBV6-4 to TRBJ2-6; 8 nucleotides agree with TRBD1. The CDR3 covers 16 residues. Trimming at V came to 1 base and at J to 2 bases, leaving 1 base not matched to a gene. Germline V lookup: CDR1 MRHNA, CDR2 SNTAGT.

V gene TRBV6-2 or TRBV6-3 combines with J gene TRBJ1-4; 10 positions agree with TRBD1. CDR3 length equals 14 residues. The germline gives CDR1 MNHEY, CDR2 SVGEGT. The V gene end was trimmed by 4 bases and the J gene end by 8 bases; junction bases not matched to a gene: 4. This CDR3 is CASSLRQGAEKLFF. Written as DNA, the CDR3 is TGTGCCAGCAGTTTAAGACAGGGGGCGGAAAAACTGTTTTTT.

This chain connects TRBV6-1 to TRBJ2-7; possibly TRBD1 for D (5 bases). CDR1 and CDR2 (germline): MNHNS, SASEGT. CDR3 size: 15 residues. Deletions cut 4 bases from V and 3 bases from J, with 16 bases between. The CDR3 coding sequence is TGTGCCAGCAGTGGTCGACCAGGACATAACTACGAGCAGTACTTC. Translation gives CASSGRPGHNYEQYF.

This clonotype is judged medium-sized. The gene calls are TRBV29-1 and TRBJ2-7; 11 nucleotides line up with TRBD2. The CDR3 loop spans 16 amino acids. V lost 0 bases and J lost 5; bases outside the gene matches: 9. The germline V gene has CDR1 SQVTM and CDR2 ANQGSEA. This CDR3 is CSVEDPSSGRLDEQYF. CDR3 nucleotide sequence: TGCAGCGTTGAAGACCCCTCTAGCGGGAGGCTCGACGAGCAGTACTTC.